The 9 T cell receptor beta chains below come from one sample, sequenced in a study of blood T cell repertoires in COVID-19. Clones were sequenced by immunoSEQ multiplex PCR, and TCRdb holds only the in-frame ones, with some missing. The sample yields around 69,000 clones, about 82% seen once. The sample consisted of peripheral blood. The origin of the receptors is a woman aged 60 to 75 with acute or convalescent COVID-19.

The genes are TRBV19 and TRBJ1-5; D gene unclear. V lost 0 bases and J 5 bases, leaving 17 bases between the germline ends. Germline CDR1 reads LNHDA; CDR2 reads SQIVND (reference sequence). The CDR3 covers 17 residues. The CDR3 sequence is CASSIDLWWGVDQPQHF. As DNA, the CDR3 is TGTGCCAGTAGTATAGATCTATGGTGGGGAGTGGATCAGCCCCAGCATTTT.

The rearrangement uses TRBV7-9 and TRBJ1-3; D is undetermined. The V and J ends lost 6 bases and 3 bases respectively, with 9 bases between them. CDR1 is SEHNR, CDR2 FQNEAQ, per germline (reference sequence). The CDR3 is made up of 13 amino acids. CDR3 nucleotide sequence: TGTGCCAGCAGTCCTAGCAGTGGAAACACCATATATTTT. This encodes CASSPSSGNTIYF.

The genes are TRBV4-2 and TRBJ2-7; tentatively, D is TRBD2 (5 bases). The CDR3 loop spans 13 amino acids. With 1 base removed from V and 4 bases from J, the gap between germline ends came to 8 bases. Germline CDR1 LGHNA, CDR2 YNFKEQ. CDR3 sequence: CASSQGGLYEQYF. The CDR3 nucleotides read TGTGCCAGCAGCCAAGGCGGGTTGTACGAGCAGTACTTC.

The V and J genes are TRBV2 and TRBJ2-5; TRBD1 might be the D (5 bases). Germline V gene lookup returns CDR1 SNHLY and CDR2 FYNNEI. The CDR3 has 14 amino acids. Trimming removed 7 bases from V and 2 bases from J, with 14 bases in between. The CDR3 DNA is TGTGCCAGCAAAGTGAACAGGAGACAAGAGACCCAGTACTTC. Amino acids: CASKVNRRQETQYF.

The chain links TRBV7-9 to TRBJ2-5, with TRBD2 matching 10 bases. V trimming: 3 bases; J trimming: 4 bases; junction bases outside the gene matches: 5. The CDR3 spans 15 residues. Germline loops: CDR1 SEHNR, CDR2 FQNEAQ (reference sequence). This chain's CDR3 is CASSLLAGVGETQYF. CDR3 DNA: TGTGCCAGCAGCTTGCTAGCGGGAGTAGGAGAGACCCAGTACTTC.

The chain uses TRBV15 and TRBJ2-1; D is possibly TRBD1 (5 bases). This CDR3 comprises 15 residues. Germline CDR1 reads LNHNV; CDR2 reads YYDKDF (reference sequence). V lost 3 bases and J lost 10, with 19 bases in between. The CDR3 here is CATSRGPDTALEQFF. As DNA, the CDR3 is TGTGCCACCAGCAGGGGCCCGGACACCGCGTTGGAGCAGTTCTTC.

The chain employs TRBV14 and TRBJ2-1; 9 bases are shared with TRBD2. Germline V lookup: CDR1 SGHDN, CDR2 FVKESK. V dropped 1 base and J dropped 11; count of bases not matched to a gene: 3. The CDR3 consists of 13 residues. CDR3 amino acids: CASSQGLADQQFF. CDR3 bases: TGTGCCAGCAGCCAAGGACTAGCGGACCAGCAGTTCTTC.

A few counts support this clone. This sequence joins TRBV2 and TRBJ1-5; 7 nucleotides align to TRBD1. Germline assignment: CDR1 SNHLY and CDR2 FYNNEI. This CDR3 contains 15 residues. After removal of 1 base from V and 2 bases from J, the junction contained 2 bases not matched to a gene. The CDR3 protein is CASSEGGTGNQPQHF. Written as DNA, the CDR3 is TGTGCCAGCAGTGAAGGAGGGACAGGCAATCAGCCCCAGCATTTT.

This chain joins TRBV6-1 and TRBJ1-6, with D unclear. This CDR3 has 16 residues. CDR1 is MNHNS and CDR2 is SASEGT in the germline V gene. Deletions cut 2 bases from V and 0 bases from J, with 8 bases between. In DNA form, the CDR3 reads TGTGCCAGCAGTGAATGGCAGATCTCCTATAATTCACCCCTCCACTTT. This sequence encodes CASSEWQISYNSPLHF.